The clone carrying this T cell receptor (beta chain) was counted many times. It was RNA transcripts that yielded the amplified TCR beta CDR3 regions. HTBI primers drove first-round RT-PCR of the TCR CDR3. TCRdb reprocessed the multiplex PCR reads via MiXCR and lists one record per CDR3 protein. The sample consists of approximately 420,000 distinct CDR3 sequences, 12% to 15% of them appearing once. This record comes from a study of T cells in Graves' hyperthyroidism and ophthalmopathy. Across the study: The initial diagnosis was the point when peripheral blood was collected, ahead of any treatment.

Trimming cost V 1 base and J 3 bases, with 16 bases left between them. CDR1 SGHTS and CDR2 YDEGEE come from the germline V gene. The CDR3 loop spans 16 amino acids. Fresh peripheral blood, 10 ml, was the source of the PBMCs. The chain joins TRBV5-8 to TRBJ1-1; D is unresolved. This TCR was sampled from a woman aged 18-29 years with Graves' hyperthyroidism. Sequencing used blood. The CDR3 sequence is CASSLSGDPRYTEAFF. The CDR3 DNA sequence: TGTGCCAGCAGCTTGAGTGGCGACCCACGGTACACTGAAGCTTTCTTT.